Below are 6 T cell receptor beta chains sequenced from a single sample in a study of glioma-infiltrating T cells after dendritic cell vaccination. Time point: after dendritic cell vaccination, including at tumor progression/relapse. Clones were sequenced by immunoSEQ multiplex PCR, and TCRdb holds only the in-frame ones, with some missing. The sample carries approximately 85,000 clones, around 84% recorded once. Specimen: blood, collected after dendritic cell vaccination. These TCRs come from a human donor with glioblastoma.

V and J are TRBV19 and TRBJ1-4; 8 positions match TRBD1. Losses at the gene ends were 5 bases for V and 2 bases for J; bases not matched to a gene: 1. Germline V gives CDR1 LNHDA, CDR2 SQIVND (reference sequence). The CDR3 has 14 amino acids. Here the CDR3 DNA reads TGTGCCAGTAGTCAGGGGGCGACTAATGAAAAACTGTTTTTT. Translating gives CASSQGATNEKLFF.

This clone was counted between two and nine times. The chain carries TRBV14 and TRBJ1-4; D is perhaps TRBD1 (6 bases). Trimming shortened V by 2 bases and J by 2 bases, and 9 bases separated the two germline ends. CDR3 length: 15 residues. Germline CDR1 reads SGHDN; CDR2 reads FVKESK. The CDR3 here is CASSQRGFTNEKLFF. The DNA for the CDR3 is TGTGCCAGCAGCCAAAGGGGGTTCACTAATGAAAAACTGTTTTTT.

This clone occurred a few times. J is TRBJ2-7 and V is TRBV2; D gene ambiguous. The V gene's germline CDR1 is SNHLY and CDR2 FYNNEI. The CDR3 loop spans 12 amino acids. Trimming removed 8 bases at V and 2 bases at J, with 10 bases between. CDR3 in amino acids: CASGTDTYEQYF. CDR3 sequence (DNA): TGTGCCAGCGGCACAGATACCTACGAGCAGTACTTC.

The chain recombines TRBV28 with TRBJ1-1; D is undetermined. V was shortened by 5 bases and J by 1 base, with 8 bases between the two germline ends. This CDR3 contains 13 residues. Germline V CDR1 and CDR2: MDHEN, SYDVKM. The CDR3 nucleotides are TGTGCCAGCAGTCCCCCGAGGAACACTGAAGCTTTCTTT. Translated, it gives CASSPPRNTEAFF.

The chain joins TRBV10-3 to TRBJ2-7; TRBD2 matches at 9 bases. With 4 bases clipped from V and 2 bases from J, the junction kept 9 bases outside the gene matches. Germline CDR1 reads ENHRY; CDR2 reads SYGVKD. The CDR3 length is 16 residues. The chain's CDR3 is CAISGPAGGLTYEQYF. As DNA, the CDR3 is TGTGCCATCAGTGGACCAGCGGGAGGCCTAACCTACGAGCAGTACTTC.

The genes are TRBV2 and TRBJ1-6; 7 positions match TRBD1. The germline gives CDR1 SNHLY, CDR2 FYNNEI. This CDR3 contains 16 residues. After removal of 6 bases from V and 2 bases from J, the junction contained 7 bases not matched to a gene. The CDR3 loop reads CASRPRQGTYNSPLHF. The CDR3 DNA is TGTGCCAGCAGGCCCAGACAGGGAACCTATAATTCACCCCTCCACTTT. The complete variable domain, with remaining parts taken from reference TRBV2 and TRBJ1-6, reads EPEVTQTPSHQVTQMGQEVILRCVPISNHLYFYWYRQILGQKVEFLVSFYNNEISEKSEIFDDQFSVERPDGSNFTLKIRSTKLEDSAMYFCASRPRQGTYNSPLHFGNGTRLTVT.